Presented here are 29 T cell receptor beta chains from one specimen sequenced in a study of blood T cell repertoires in COVID-19. Clones were sequenced by immunoSEQ multiplex PCR, and TCRdb holds only the in-frame ones, with some missing. The sample has some 110,000 clones; approximately 90% are singletons. Sequenced input: peripheral blood. Source of these receptors: a middle-aged man with acute or convalescent COVID-19.

The chain uses TRBV3-1 (or the pseudogene TRBV3-2) and TRBJ2-1; D might be TRBD1 (6 bases). The V end was cut by 4 bases, the J end by 8 bases, with 15 bases between. Germline loops: CDR1 LGHDT, CDR2 YNNKEL (reference sequence). CDR3 size: 14 residues. The CDR3 is CASSLGTPGYEQFF. The CDR3 DNA reads TGTGCCAGCAGCCTCGGGACACCCGGCTATGAGCAGTTCTTC.

The genes are TRBV5-5 and TRBJ1-6; TRBD1 matches at 7 bases. This CDR3 region has 15 residues. With V trimmed by 3 bases and J by 5 bases, 5 bases remained unmatched. From germline, CDR1 is SGHKS and CDR2 YYEKEE (reference sequence). The CDR3 bases are TGTGCCAGCAGCTCTGGGCAGGGGGATAATTCACCCCTCCACTTT. Its protein is CASSSGQGDNSPLHF. The whole variable domain, remainder taken from reference TRBV5-5 and TRBJ1-6, is DAGVTQSPTHLIKTRGQQVTLRCSPISGHKSVSWYQQVLGQGPQFIFQYYEKEERGRGNFPDRFSARQFPNYSSELNVNALLLGDSALYLCASSSGQGDNSPLHFGNGTRLTVT.

V and J are TRBV18 and TRBJ2-7, with 13 bases lining up with TRBD2. Germline V gene lookup returns CDR1 KGHSH and CDR2 LQKENI. Trimming at V came to 2 bases and at J to 7 bases, leaving 8 bases not matched to a gene. The CDR3 runs 16 residues. The CDR3: CASSPWTSGGTGEQYF. In nucleotides, the CDR3 is TGTGCCAGCTCACCATGGACTAGCGGGGGTACGGGGGAGCAGTACTTC.

The chain couples TRBV5-1 to TRBJ2-5; possible D gene TRBD1, 5 bases. CDR1 SGHRS and CDR2 YFSETQ come from the germline V gene. CDR3 length: 15 residues. V gave up 0 bases and J gave up 3 bases, with 12 bases separating them. DNA of the CDR3: TGCGCCAGCAGCTTGGAAGGGGCGCAGAAAGAGACCCAGTACTTC. Protein sequence: CASSLEGAQKETQYF.

The chain links TRBV30 to TRBJ2-5, with 12 positions matching TRBD1. After removal of 4 bases from V and 5 bases from J, the junction contained 5 bases not matched to a gene. The CDR3 totals 14 residues. Per germline, CDR1 GTSNPN and CDR2 SVGIG (reference sequence). CDR3 residues: CAWIGTGGRETQYF. In DNA form, the CDR3 reads TGTGCCTGGATCGGGACAGGGGGCCGTGAGACCCAGTACTTC.

The V call is TRBV7-2, the J call TRBJ1-2; 9 bases match TRBD1. After removal of 2 bases from V and 4 bases from J, the junction contained 11 bases not matched to a gene. Germline V gives CDR1 SGHTA, CDR2 FQGNSA. The CDR3 is made up of 17 amino acids. The CDR3 here is CASSLYTGTGIFYGYTF. The CDR3 nucleotides read TGTGCCAGCAGCTTATACACCGGGACAGGGATCTTCTATGGCTACACCTTC. The full variable domain, in which reference TRBV7-2 and TRBJ1-2 provide the parts outside the CDR3, is GAGVSQSPSNKVTEKGKDVELRCDPISGHTALYWYRQSLGQGLEFLIYFQGNSAPDKSGLPSDRFSAERTGGSVSTLTIQRTQQEDSAVYLCASSLYTGTGIFYGYTFGSGTRLTVV.

The CDR3 DNA is TGTGCCAGCAGTTACATGCATAGCGGGGGGCCCTACGAGCAGTACTTC. Translation gives CASSYMHSGGPYEQYF. The gene calls are TRBV6-2 or TRBV6-3 and TRBJ2-7, with TRBD2 matching over 10 bases. The junction had 6 bases not matched to a gene; V was cut back by 2 bases and J by 2 bases. Germline assignment: CDR1 MNHEY and CDR2 SVGEGT. The CDR3 consists of 16 residues.

The rearrangement uses TRBV6-5 and TRBJ1-5; 8 positions match TRBD1. J was trimmed by 5 bases and V by 10 bases; bases with no gene match: 4. The CDR3 is 12 residues long. Per the germline V gene, CDR1 is MNHEY and CDR2 is SVGAGI. CDR3 in DNA: TGTGCCATCGGACAGGGCCATCAGCCCCAGCATTTT. This codes for CAIGQGHQPQHF.

The table lists this clone with a few counts. This sequence joins TRBV7-8 and TRBJ1-1; 10 positions agree with TRBD1. The CDR3 spans 15 residues. V lost 0 bases to trimming and J lost 5 bases; unmatched junction nucleotides: 3. Germline-derived CDR1 and CDR2 are SGHVS and FQNEAQ. The CDR3 reads CASSLAGTGVTEAFF. For the CDR3, the DNA is TGTGCCAGCAGCTTAGCCGGGACAGGGGTGACTGAAGCTTTCTTT.

This clone showed up just a few times. The rearrangement uses TRBV2 and TRBJ2-1; 11 bases match TRBD2. V shed 6 bases, J shed 4 bases, and the junction held 5 bases outside the gene matches. CDR1 and CDR2 from the germline V gene are SNHLY and FYNNEI. CDR3 length: 15 residues. This CDR3 is CASRETSGVYNEQFF. DNA of the CDR3: TGTGCCAGCAGGGAGACTAGCGGGGTATACAATGAGCAGTTCTTC.

The chain has TRBV30 and TRBJ1-3; no definite D call. The length of the CDR3 is 14 residues. Between the trimmed V and J ends, which lost 2 bases and 4 bases, there was a span of 12 bases. Germline loops: CDR1 GTSNPN, CDR2 SVGIG (reference sequence). The CDR3 DNA sequence: TGTGCCTGGAGTCTGGGCAATTCGGGAAACACCATATATTTT. It is translated as CAWSLGNSGNTIYF.

V usage is TRBV19 and J usage is TRBJ2-7, with no clear D. Trimming removed 5 bases at V and 0 bases at J, with 5 bases between. This CDR3 region has 12 residues. Germline assignment: CDR1 LNHDA and CDR2 SQIVND (reference sequence). The CDR3 protein is CASSVGSYEQYF. Written as DNA, the CDR3 is TGTGCCAGTAGTGTCGGCTCCTACGAGCAGTACTTC. Filled out from reference TRBV19 and TRBJ2-7, the complete variable domain reads DGGITQSPKYLFRKEGQNVTLSCEQNLNHDAMYWYRQDPGQGLRLIYYSQIVNDFQKGDIAEGYSVSREKKESFPLTVTSAQKNPTAFYLCASSVGSYEQYFGPGTRLTVT.

V and J are TRBV30 and TRBJ2-1; 12 nucleotides line up with TRBD2. The germline gives CDR1 GTSNPN, CDR2 SVGIG (reference sequence). The CDR3 has 16 residues. V shed 4 bases, J shed 6 bases, and the junction held 10 bases outside the gene matches. The CDR3 loop reads CAWTGLAGGEGNEQFF. DNA of the CDR3: TGTGCCTGGACGGGGCTAGCGGGAGGGGAGGGCAATGAGCAGTTCTTC.

This clone has only one observation. This chain connects TRBV19 to TRBJ2-7, with D perhaps matching TRBD2 (6 bases). Trimming stripped 6 bases from V and 2 bases from J, with 14 bases between. The germline V gene encodes CDR1 LNHDA and CDR2 SQIVND (reference sequence). This CDR3 is 14 amino acids long. The CDR3 DNA reads as TGTGCCAGTAGACTCGCTCGCGGGGCCTACGAGCAGTACTTC. Translated, it gives CASRLARGAYEQYF.

This sequence joins TRBV25-1 and TRBJ1-1, with 9 bases identical to TRBD1. V shed 3 bases and J 4 bases; nucleotides not matched to a gene: 0. Germline V CDR1 and CDR2: MGHDK, SYGVNS. This CDR3 is 13 amino acids long. DNA for the CDR3: TGTGCCAGCAGTGAGACAGGGGGCACTGAAGCTTTCTTT. The encoded protein is CASSETGGTEAFF.

The chain is built from TRBV27 and TRBJ2-5, with 8 bases identical to TRBD2. The CDR3 sequence is 16 residues long. Germline-derived CDR1 and CDR2 are MNHEY and SMNVEV (reference sequence). J gave up 4 bases and V 5 bases, and 12 bases lay outside the gene matches. The CDR3 is CASSPMERETRETQYF. The CDR3 region has the DNA TGTGCCAGCAGTCCAATGGAGCGGGAGACGAGAGAGACCCAGTACTTC.

The gene calls are TRBV5-1 and TRBJ1-1, with 7 bases matching TRBD1. With V trimmed by 5 bases and J by 1 base, 2 bases remained unmatched. The germline V gene encodes CDR1 SGHRS and CDR2 YFSETQ. The CDR3 is 13 amino acids. The CDR3 sequence: CASRAGGNTEAFF. DNA for the CDR3: TGCGCCAGCAGAGCAGGGGGGAACACTGAAGCTTTCTTT. The full variable domain, with the rest looked up from reference TRBV5-1 and TRBJ1-1, is KAGVTQTPRYLIKTRGQQVTLSCSPISGHRSVSWYQQTPGQGLQFLFEYFSETQRNKGNFPGRFSGRQFSNSRSEMNVSTLELGDSALYLCASRAGGNTEAFFGQGTRLTVV.

This clone was observed a handful of times. This rearrangement joins TRBV21-1 to TRBJ1-2. TRBV21-1 is a pseudogene segment. The CDR3 sequence is 14 residues long. The CDR3 nucleotides read TGTGCCAGCAGCAAAAATGGGCGGGTTTGTGGCTACACCTTC. It codes for CASSKNGRVCGYTF.

The V and J genes are TRBV3-1 (or the pseudogene TRBV3-2) and TRBJ1-3; tentative D call: TRBD1 (6 bases). V dropped 1 base and J dropped 3 bases, with 7 bases sitting between them. Germline CDR1 is LGHDT and CDR2 is YNNKEL (reference sequence). This CDR3 comprises 14 residues. The CDR3 bases are TGTGCCAGCAGCCAAGGGACAGTTGGAAACACCATATATTTT. It is translated as CASSQGTVGNTIYF.

CDR3 protein: CASSQEGQALSAEAFF. The CDR3 DNA sequence: TGTGCCAGCAGCCAAGAGGGACAGGCCTTGAGTGCTGAAGCTTTCTTT. V usage is TRBV3-1 (or the pseudogene TRBV3-2) and J usage is TRBJ1-1, with 8 bases aligning to TRBD1. CDR3 length equals 16 residues. V shed 0 bases, J shed 6 bases, and the junction held 9 bases outside the gene matches. Germline V gene data show CDR1 as LGHDT and CDR2 as YNNKEL (reference sequence).

The CDR3 sequence is CATSDFLGQGARPNEAFF. CDR3 bases: TGTGCCACCAGTGATTTCCTCGGACAGGGGGCGCGCCCCAATGAAGCTTTCTTT. The chain recombines TRBV24-1 with TRBJ1-1; 11 bases line up with TRBD1. The germline gives CDR1 KGHDR, CDR2 SFDVKD. V lost 1 base, J lost 7 bases, and 13 bases stayed unmatched. CDR3 length: 18 residues.

The rearrangement uses TRBV5-1 and TRBJ2-1; 9 nucleotides align to TRBD1. With V trimmed by 4 bases and J by 3 bases, 11 bases remained unmatched. The CDR3 is made up of 17 amino acids. Germline V gene sequence: CDR1 SGHRS, CDR2 YFSETQ. The CDR3 here is CASSLWAPGQGYNEQFF. The DNA of the CDR3 is TGCGCCAGCAGCCTTTGGGCTCCGGGACAGGGCTACAATGAGCAGTTCTTC.

J is TRBJ2-1 and V is TRBV7-9, with 9 bases matching TRBD1. The CDR3 totals 17 residues. After removal of 5 bases from V and 8 bases from J, the junction contained 16 bases not matched to a gene. Per germline, CDR1 SEHNR and CDR2 FQNEAQ (reference sequence). In DNA form, the CDR3 reads TGTGCCAGCAGCCCGAGAGAAGTGGACAGGGGCAGCGATGAGCAGTTCTTC. Its translation: CASSPREVDRGSDEQFF. Variable domain in full (rest from reference TRBV7-9 and TRBJ2-1): DTGVSQNPRHKITKRGQNVTFRCDPISEHNRLYWYRQTLGQGPEFLTYFQNEAQLEKSRLLSDRFSAERPKGSFSTLEIQRTEQGDSAMYLCASSPREVDRGSDEQFFGPGTRLTVL.

This clone was found once. The chain combines TRBV1 with TRBJ2-4; the table names TRBD2, a call not compared with the DNA. TRBV1 has pseudogene status. This CDR3 comprises 17 residues. CDR3 amino acids: CTSSQAGRRRRRDSWYF. The CDR3 DNA is TGCACCAGCAGCCAAGCAGGCAGGCGGCGGCGGCGGGATTCTTGGTACTTC.

This chain connects TRBV6-5 to TRBJ2-5; 10 bases match TRBD1. Losses at the gene ends were 6 bases for V and 5 bases for J; bases not matched to a gene: 6. Germline V lookup: CDR1 MNHEY, CDR2 SVGAGI. The CDR3 spans 14 residues. This CDR3 is CASSWGQGIETQYF. CDR3 sequence (DNA): TGTGCCAGCAGCTGGGGACAGGGGATCGAGACCCAGTACTTC.

The DNA of the CDR3 is TGTGCCAGCAGTTTATTGCAGGGTTCACCCCTCCACTTT. As protein: CASSLLQGSPLHF. The chain carries TRBV27 and TRBJ1-6, with a tentative D call TRBD1 (5 bases). Per germline, CDR1 MNHEY and CDR2 SMNVEV (reference sequence). V dropped 1 base and J dropped 9 bases, with 7 bases sitting between them. CDR3 length: 13 residues.

The rearrangement uses TRBV5-5 and TRBJ1-2; tentative D call: TRBD1 (5 bases). This CDR3 is 16 amino acids long. Germline V gene data show CDR1 as SGHKS and CDR2 as YYEKEE (reference sequence). With 0 bases removed from V and 1 base from J, the gap between germline ends came to 13 bases. For the CDR3, the DNA is TGTGCCAGCAGCTTGGTGGGGCAGACCCGTAACTATGGCTACACCTTC. It specifies CASSLVGQTRNYGYTF. The full variable domain, in which reference TRBV5-5 and TRBJ1-2 provide the parts outside the CDR3, is DAGVTQSPTHLIKTRGQQVTLRCSPISGHKSVSWYQQVLGQGPQFIFQYYEKEERGRGNFPDRFSARQFPNYSSELNVNALLLGDSALYLCASSLVGQTRNYGYTFGSGTRLTVV.

This chain links TRBV12-3 or TRBV12-4 with TRBJ1-1, with D uncertain. This CDR3 is 13 amino acids long. The V end was cut by 2 bases, the J end by 0 bases, with 4 bases between. As DNA, the CDR3 is TGTGCCAGCAGTTTACACATGAACACTGAAGCTTTCTTT. This codes for CASSLHMNTEAFF.

The rearrangement uses TRBV30 and TRBJ1-6; 8 bases are shared with TRBD1. The V and J ends lost 0 bases and 7 bases, in that order; junction bases with no gene match: 5. In germline, CDR1 is GTSNPN, CDR2 SVGIG (reference sequence). The CDR3 consists of 15 residues. The CDR3 DNA reads TGTGCCTGGAGTGTTCTTTCAGGGGGCAATTCACCCCTCCACTTT. Protein sequence: CAWSVLSGGNSPLHF.